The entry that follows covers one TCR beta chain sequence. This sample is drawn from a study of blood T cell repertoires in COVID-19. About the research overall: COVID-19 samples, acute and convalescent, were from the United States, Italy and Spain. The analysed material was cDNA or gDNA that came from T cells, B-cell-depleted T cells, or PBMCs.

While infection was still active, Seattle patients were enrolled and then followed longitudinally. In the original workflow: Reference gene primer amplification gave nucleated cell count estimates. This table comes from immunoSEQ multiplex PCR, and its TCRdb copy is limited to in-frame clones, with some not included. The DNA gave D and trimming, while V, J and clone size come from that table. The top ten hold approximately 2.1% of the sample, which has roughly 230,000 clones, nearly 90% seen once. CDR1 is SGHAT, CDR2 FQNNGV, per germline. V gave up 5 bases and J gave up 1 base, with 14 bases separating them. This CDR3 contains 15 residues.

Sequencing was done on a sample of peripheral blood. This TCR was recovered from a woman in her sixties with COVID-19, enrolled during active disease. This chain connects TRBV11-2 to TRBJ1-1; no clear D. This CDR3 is CASSHSLGSNTEAFF. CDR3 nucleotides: TGTGCCAGCAGCCACAGTCTGGGCTCGAACACTGAAGCTTTCTTT. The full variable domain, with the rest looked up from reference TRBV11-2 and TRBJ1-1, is EAGVAQSPRYKIIEKRQSVAFWCNPISGHATLYWYQQILGQGPKLLIQFQNNGVVDDSQLPKDRFSAERLKGVDSTLKIQPAKLEDSAVYLCASSHSLGSNTEAFFGQGTRLTVV.